A single T cell receptor beta chain is shown here with its context. Its antigen is undetermined. The sample originates from a study of T-cell reconstitution after alpha-beta-depleted transplantation in children. Study results and limitations: Most T-cell counts and diversity one year after the transplant came from T cells that were newly produced.

Unique molecular identifiers were built into the TCRbeta library. Using its own MiXCR run on the PCR reads, TCRdb lists one record per CDR3 protein. The sample has just over 950,000 distinct CDR3 sequences; roughly 31% are singletons. Trimming removed 1 base from V and 2 bases from J; junction bases left unmatched: 8. The CDR3 contains 17 residues. Germline CDR1 is SGHRS and CDR2 is YFSETQ. The V and J genes are TRBV5-1 and TRBJ2-5; 10 nucleotides match TRBD1. Sequenced here: PBMCs, mostly from graft donor cells, sampled 360 days after TCRalphabeta/CD19-depleted stem cell transplant. This TCR was sampled from a boy under two years old who had a stem cell transplant for SCID, so the T cells may come from the graft donor. The CDR3 spells CASSLYGTGEVQETQYF. In DNA, the CDR3 is TGCGCCAGCAGCTTGTACGGGACAGGGGAGGTTCAAGAGACCCAGTACTTC.